This T cell receptor (beta chain) was sequenced during a study of control samples from healthy donors and cancer patients. Method: immunoSEQ multiplex PCR; TCRdb's copy keeps in-frame clones and lacks some. The data contain over 150,000 clones, roughly 95% of them singletons. Germline CDR1 GTSNPN, CDR2 SVGIG (reference sequence). Between the trimmed V and J ends, which lost 1 base and 6 bases, there was a span of 14 bases. The CDR3 runs 14 residues. The chain combines TRBV30 with TRBJ2-3; possible D gene TRBD2, 6 bases. Source material: blood. The origin of this receptor is a woman in her twenties or thirties in good health. CDR3 nucleotide sequence: TGTGCCTGGAGTGGGGCGGGGACCTGGGATACGCAGTATTTT. This encodes CAWSGAGTWDTQYF.